Below, 25 T cell receptor beta chains from the same sample are listed, as sequenced in a study of post-analysis software for immune sequencing data. Regarding the study as a whole: There were four or five TRBV segments more frequent in patients than controls, and TRBV5-6, TRBV5-1 and TRBV20-1 were among them.

Every TCR beta cDNA library bore unique molecular identifiers. TCRdb re-analysed the PCR reads in MiXCR, keeping a single row per CDR3 protein. Of approximately 250,000 distinct CDR3 sequences listed, about 38% were seen once; the top ten hold under 5.5%. No cognate antigen is known for these TCRs. Sequenced: blood. These receptors all come from a girl between 10 and 17 years old with multiple sclerosis.

This chain links TRBV20-1 with TRBJ2-5, with D tentatively TRBD1 (6 bases). Trimming took 5 bases from V and 5 from J, leaving 24 bases between them. Germline V gives CDR1 DFQATT, CDR2 SNEGSKA (reference sequence). The CDR3 runs to 16 residues. CDR3 bases: TGCAGTGCTCTCTATAGGGGGACGGAAGTTTGGGAGACCCAGTACTTC. This codes for CSALYRGTEVWETQYF.

This clonotype was detected many times. The rearrangement joins TRBV4-1 to TRBJ2-1; D is unresolved. There are 11 residues in the CDR3. Germline V lookup: CDR1 MGHRA, CDR2 YSYEKL. Between the trimmed V and J ends, which lost 5 bases and 7 bases, there was a span of 6 bases. The CDR3 sequence: CASSTANEQFF. CDR3 DNA sequence: TGCGCCAGCAGCACAGCAAATGAGCAGTTCTTC.

This chain connects TRBV6-1 to TRBJ2-7; no definite D call. CDR1 is MNHNS, CDR2 SASEGT, per germline. There are 12 residues in the CDR3. Trimming removed 4 bases from V and 3 bases from J, with 7 bases in between. The CDR3 DNA follows: TGTGCCAGCAGTGGGACCATCTACGAGCAGTACTTC. This encodes CASSGTIYEQYF.

As concerns this clonotype: A much larger clone lies one base from this, so it may be a read error. The rearrangement links TRBV20-1 to TRBJ1-2, with 12 bases fitting TRBD1. After removal of 6 bases from V and 4 bases from J, the junction contained 12 bases not matched to a gene. This CDR3 region has 16 residues. Germline V gene sequence: CDR1 DFQATT, CDR2 SNEGSKA (reference sequence). CDR3 sequence: CSARRDRGRGGYGYTF. Here the CDR3 DNA reads TGCAGTGCACGTAGGGACAGGGGGCGCGGCGGCTATGGCTACACCTTC.

J is TRBJ2-2 and V is TRBV28; 10 bases are shared with TRBD1. Germline V CDR1 and CDR2: MDHEN, SYDVKM. The J segment lost 10 bases and the V segment lost 6 bases, leaving 8 bases of the junction unmatched. CDR3 length equals 14 residues. This CDR3 reads CASRRGQGRLELFF. The CDR3 DNA reads as TGTGCCAGCAGAAGGGGACAGGGGAGACTGGAGCTGTTTTTT.

The chain couples TRBV4-1 to TRBJ2-1; 10 nucleotides match TRBD2. The J segment lost 7 bases and the V segment lost 4 bases, leaving 13 bases of the junction unmatched. This CDR3 is built from 17 residues. Germline V gene lookup returns CDR1 MGHRA and CDR2 YSYEKL. The CDR3 bases are TGCGCCAGCAGCCTCCCGACCCCCGGACTAGCGGTAAATGAGCAGTTCTTC. It codes for CASSLPTPGLAVNEQFF.

Points on this clonotype: At one boundary the junction diverges from the germline segment, which might be a read error. The V gene is TRBV20-1, the J gene TRBJ2-1, with unresolved D. The CDR3 loop spans 17 amino acids. Per germline, CDR1 DFQATT and CDR2 SNEGSKA (reference sequence). CDR3: CSARDPVPLSSYNEQFF. CDR3 DNA sequence: TGCAGTGCCAGAGATCCAGTCCCTTTGAGCTCCTACAATGAGCAGTTCTTC.

V and J are TRBV27 and TRBJ2-1; D is ambiguous. Germline V CDR1 and CDR2: MNHEY, SMNVEV (reference sequence). The V and J ends lost 2 bases and 15 bases respectively, with 17 bases between them. The CDR3 is made up of 13 amino acids. CDR3 sequence: CASSLAAYNGPFF. The CDR3 bases are TGTGCCAGCAGTTTAGCAGCCTACAATGGGCCGTTCTTC.

This clonotype has a count of ten or more. The chain combines TRBV28 with TRBJ2-3; 9 positions match TRBD2. Germline assignment: CDR1 MDHEN and CDR2 SYDVKM. V was pared by 6 bases and J by 6 bases, with 7 bases of the junction left unmatched. The CDR3 loop spans 14 amino acids. The CDR3 sequence is CASSLAGWVDTQYF. The CDR3, as DNA: TGTGCCAGCAGCCTAGCGGGGTGGGTGGATACGCAGTATTTT.

The V gene is TRBV5-1, the J gene TRBJ1-1; weak D call: TRBD1 (5 bases). Germline loops: CDR1 SGHRS, CDR2 YFSETQ. CDR3 length equals 13 residues. Between the trimmed V and J ends, which lost 3 bases and 6 bases, there was a span of 12 bases. The CDR3 DNA reads TGCGCCAGCAGCTCGACAGACTCGGCTGAAGCTTTCTTT. Translating gives CASSSTDSAEAFF.

The chain's CDR3 is CAISIDFAGAEAFF. DNA for the CDR3: TGTGCCATCAGTATAGACTTTGCCGGGGCTGAAGCTTTCTTT. V gene TRBV10-3 combines with J gene TRBJ1-1; D call uncertain. CDR1 is ENHRY, CDR2 SYGVKD, per germline. The CDR3 covers 14 residues. V lost 5 bases to trimming and J lost 6 bases, with 16 bases between them.

As to this clonotype: A much larger clone lies a single base off, so this may be a read error. The gene calls are TRBV6-5 and TRBJ1-1; a weak D match, TRBD1 (5 bases). The germline V gene has CDR1 MNHEY and CDR2 SVGAGI. This CDR3 comprises 15 residues. CDR3: CVSSYGGGRNTEAFF. The CDR3 DNA sequence: TGTGTCAGCAGTTACGGCGGGGGTCGGAACACTGAAGCTTTCTTT.

Concerning this clonotype itself: Just one base apart from a much larger clone, this may be a read error. This rearrangement joins TRBV4-2 to TRBJ2-1; D is undetermined. Between the trimmed V and J ends, which lost 4 bases and 8 bases, there was a span of 12 bases. The CDR3 runs 13 residues. Germline CDR1 and CDR2: LGHNA and YNFKEQ. CDR3 loop: CASSPLPYDEQFF. In DNA, the CDR3 is TGTGCCAGCAGCCCTTTACCTTACGATGAGCAGTTCTTC.

This clonotype was observed at least ten times. CDR3 loop: CASSPGGLEAFF. The CDR3 nucleotides read TGTGCCAGCAGCCCTGGAGGTCTTGAAGCTTTCTTT. The gene calls are TRBV5-4 and TRBJ1-1; D is undetermined. The CDR3 loop spans 12 amino acids. Germline V gene sequence: CDR1 SGHNT, CDR2 YYREEE (reference sequence). Trimming stripped 4 bases from V and 7 bases from J, with 11 bases between.

This clonotype occurred a few times. The chain employs TRBV3-1 and TRBJ1-3; D ambiguous. The length of the CDR3 is 14 residues. CDR1 and CDR2 (germline): LGHDT, YNNKEL (reference sequence). The V end lost 1 base, the J end lost 3 bases, and 7 bases lay between the germline ends. CDR3 region: CASSQGRLGNTIYF. The CDR3 coding sequence is TGTGCCAGCAGCCAAGGCAGGCTTGGAAACACCATATATTTT.

This clonotype came up many times. The chain links TRBV29-1 to TRBJ1-1; D is ambiguous. The CDR3 length is 10 residues. Germline CDR1 SQVTM, CDR2 ANQGSEA. The V end lost 7 bases, the J end lost 2 bases, and 5 bases lay between the germline ends. The CDR3 is CSARNTEAFF. CDR3 DNA sequence: TGCAGCGCGAGAAACACTGAAGCTTTCTTT.

V usage is TRBV6-1 and J usage is TRBJ2-6; 13 nucleotides agree with TRBD2. The ends lost 6 bases at V and 0 bases at J; junction bases unmatched: 5. Per the germline V gene, CDR1 is MNHNS and CDR2 is SASEGT. This CDR3 is built from 18 residues. The CDR3 here is CASRGLAGLPSGANVLTF. CDR3 DNA: TGTGCCAGCAGGGGACTAGCGGGACTCCCCTCTGGGGCCAACGTCCTGACTTTC.

The V and J genes are TRBV20-1 and TRBJ1-1; D is unclear. Germline CDR1 DFQATT, CDR2 SNEGSKA (reference sequence). The CDR3 totals 13 residues. The ends were cut back, 1 base at V and 3 bases at J, with 9 bases in the middle. CDR3 nucleotide sequence: TGCAGTGCTAGAGCCCGATCGGACACTGAAGCTTTCTTT. Its protein product is CSARARSDTEAFF.

J is TRBJ1-4 and V is TRBV16; 8 bases line up with TRBD1. V shed 4 bases, J shed 6 bases, and the junction held 4 bases outside the gene matches. Germline values: CDR1 KGHSY, CDR2 FQNENV. The CDR3 spans 14 residues. The CDR3 loop is CASSLSTGDEKLFF. The CDR3 DNA is TGTGCCAGCAGCCTATCGACAGGGGATGAAAAACTGTTTTTT.

This clonotype has at least ten counts. CDR3 amino acids: CASSRGAGGETQYF. The CDR3 DNA reads TGCGCCAGCAGCCGGGGAGCGGGAGGAGAGACCCAGTACTTC. This chain connects TRBV5-1 to TRBJ2-5; 9 nucleotides line up with TRBD2. The germline V gene has CDR1 SGHRS and CDR2 YFSETQ. This CDR3 is 14 amino acids long. V gave up 4 bases and J gave up 4 bases; unmatched junction bases: 5. Looking up the rest from reference TRBV5-1 and TRBJ2-5 gives the full variable domain: KAGVTQTPRYLIKTRGQQVTLSCSPISGHRSVSWYQQTPGQGLQFLFEYFSETQRNKGNFPGRFSGRQFSNSRSEMNVSTLELGDSALYLCASSRGAGGETQYFGPGTRLLVL.

Notes on this clonotype: An end of the junction does not agree with germline; a read error may underlie this. This chain uses TRBV20-1 with TRBJ2-5, with no clear D. The CDR3 loop spans 14 amino acids. CDR1 is DFQATT, CDR2 SNEGSKA, per germline (reference sequence). The CDR3 sequence: CSVSRGSVAETQYF. The CDR3 coding sequence is TGTAGTGTCAGCCGAGGCAGCGTGGCCGAGACCCAGTACTTC.

The chain uses TRBV7-9 and TRBJ1-1; 7 positions match TRBD1. The trim removed 1 base at V and 4 bases at J, leaving 6 bases unmatched. Germline lookup yields CDR1 SEHNR and CDR2 FQNEAQ (reference sequence). CDR3 length: 15 amino acids. Here the CDR3 DNA reads TGTGCCAGCAGCTTAGACAGGGGAAGTGCCACTGAAGCTTTCTTT. Protein: CASSLDRGSATEAFF.

The rearrangement uses TRBV5-1 and TRBJ2-3, with a weak D call TRBD2 (5 bases). The germline V and J ends were trimmed by 3 bases and 0 bases, with 17 bases remaining between them. This CDR3 has 17 amino acids. In germline, CDR1 is SGHRS, CDR2 YFSETQ. CDR3 loop: CASSSLGAEPSTDTQYF. CDR3 nucleotide sequence: TGCGCCAGCAGCTCCCTTGGAGCGGAACCTAGCACAGATACGCAGTATTTT.

This clonotype has more than one count but fewer than ten. The chain couples TRBV12-3 or TRBV12-4 to TRBJ2-3; TRBD2 agrees at 7 bases. The junction had 9 bases not matched to a gene; V was cut back by 6 bases and J by 3 bases. The CDR3 length is 15 residues. CDR3 amino acids: CASSPWGGGTDTQYF. CDR3 nucleotide sequence: TGTGCCAGCAGCCCCTGGGGGGGAGGAACAGATACGCAGTATTTT.

This clonotype has more than one count but fewer than ten. Since a much larger clone is just one base distant, this may be a read error. The rearrangement links TRBV7-2 to TRBJ2-3, with unresolved D. The CDR3 runs 13 residues. Germline V gives CDR1 SGHTA, CDR2 FQGNSA. CDR3 sequence (DNA): TGTGCCAGCAGCCTGGACCACGCAGATGCGCAGTATTTT. Its translation is CASSLDHADAQYF.